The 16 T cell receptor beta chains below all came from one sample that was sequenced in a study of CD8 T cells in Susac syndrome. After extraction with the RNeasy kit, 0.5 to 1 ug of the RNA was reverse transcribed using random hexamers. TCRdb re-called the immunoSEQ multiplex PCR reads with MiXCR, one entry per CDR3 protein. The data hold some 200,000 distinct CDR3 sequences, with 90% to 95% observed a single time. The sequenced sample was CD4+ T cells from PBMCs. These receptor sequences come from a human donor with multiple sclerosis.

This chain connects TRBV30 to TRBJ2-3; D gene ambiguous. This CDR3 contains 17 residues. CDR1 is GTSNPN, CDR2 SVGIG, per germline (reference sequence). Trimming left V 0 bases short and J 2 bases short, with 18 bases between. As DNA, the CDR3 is TGTGCCTGGAGTGTATTTCGAGGATCAGGAAACACAGATACGCAGTATTTT. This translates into CAWSVFRGSGNTDTQYF.

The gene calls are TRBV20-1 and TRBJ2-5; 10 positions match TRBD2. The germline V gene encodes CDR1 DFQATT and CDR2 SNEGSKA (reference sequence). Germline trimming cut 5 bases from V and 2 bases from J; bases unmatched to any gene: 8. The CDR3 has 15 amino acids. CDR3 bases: TGCAGTGCTCCATCAGCGGGAGGGGGGCAAGAGACCCAGTACTTC. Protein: CSAPSAGGGQETQYF.

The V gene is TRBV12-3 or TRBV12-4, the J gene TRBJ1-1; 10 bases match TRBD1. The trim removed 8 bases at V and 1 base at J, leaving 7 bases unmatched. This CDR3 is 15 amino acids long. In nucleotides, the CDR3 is TGTGCCAGCTGCCTGGACAGGGGGGCGAACACTGAAGCTTTCTTT. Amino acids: CASCLDRGANTEAFF.

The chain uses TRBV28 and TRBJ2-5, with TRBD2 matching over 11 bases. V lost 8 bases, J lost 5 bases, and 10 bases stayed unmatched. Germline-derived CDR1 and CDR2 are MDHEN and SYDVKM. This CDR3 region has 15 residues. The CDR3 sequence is CASANSGRAWETQYF. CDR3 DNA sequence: TGTGCCAGCGCAAATAGCGGGAGGGCCTGGGAGACCCAGTACTTC.

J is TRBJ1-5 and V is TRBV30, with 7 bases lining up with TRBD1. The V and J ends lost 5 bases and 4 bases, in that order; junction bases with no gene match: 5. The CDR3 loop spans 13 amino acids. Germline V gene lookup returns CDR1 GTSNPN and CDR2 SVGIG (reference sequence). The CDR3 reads CAWGRDRNQPQHF. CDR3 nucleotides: TGTGCCTGGGGCCGGGACAGAAATCAGCCCCAGCATTTT.

CDR3: CASSDRYYGYTF. CDR3 sequence (DNA): TGTGCCAGCAGTGATCGATACTATGGCTACACCTTC. The chain couples TRBV2 to TRBJ1-2; D gene unclear. Germline CDR1 reads SNHLY; CDR2 reads FYNNEI. Trimming shortened V by 3 bases and J by 3 bases, and 5 bases separated the two germline ends. The CDR3 totals 12 residues.

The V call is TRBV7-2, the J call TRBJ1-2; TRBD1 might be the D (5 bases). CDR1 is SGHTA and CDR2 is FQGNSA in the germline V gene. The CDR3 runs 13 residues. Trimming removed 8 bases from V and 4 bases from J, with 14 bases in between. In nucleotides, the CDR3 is TGTGCCAGCGGAGAGACAGCAAGCTATGGCTACACCTTC. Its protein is CASGETASYGYTF.

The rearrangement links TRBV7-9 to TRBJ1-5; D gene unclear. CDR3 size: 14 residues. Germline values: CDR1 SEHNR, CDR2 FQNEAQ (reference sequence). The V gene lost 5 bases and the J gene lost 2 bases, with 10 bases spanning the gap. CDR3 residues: CASSPSGGNQPQHF. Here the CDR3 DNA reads TGTGCCAGCAGCCCCTCGGGAGGCAATCAGCCCCAGCATTTT.

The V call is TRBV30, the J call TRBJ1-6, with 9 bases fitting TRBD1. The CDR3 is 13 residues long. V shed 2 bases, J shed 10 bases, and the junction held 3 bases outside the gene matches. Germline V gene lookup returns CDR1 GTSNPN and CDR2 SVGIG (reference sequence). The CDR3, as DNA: TGTGCCTGGAGTCCGACAGGGGGATCACCCCTCCACTTT. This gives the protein CAWSPTGGSPLHF.

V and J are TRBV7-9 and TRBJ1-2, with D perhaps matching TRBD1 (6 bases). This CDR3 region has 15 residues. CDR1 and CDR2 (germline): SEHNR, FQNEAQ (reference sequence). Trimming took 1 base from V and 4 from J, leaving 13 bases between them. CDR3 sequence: CASSLGTESVYGYTF. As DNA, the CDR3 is TGTGCCAGCAGCTTAGGGACAGAATCAGTCTATGGCTACACCTTC.

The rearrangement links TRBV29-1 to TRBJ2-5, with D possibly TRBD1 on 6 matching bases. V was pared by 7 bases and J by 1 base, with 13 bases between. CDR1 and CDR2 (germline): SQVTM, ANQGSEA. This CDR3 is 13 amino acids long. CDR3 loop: CSGDQGPQETQYF. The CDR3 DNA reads TGCAGCGGGGACCAGGGGCCCCAAGAGACCCAGTACTTC.

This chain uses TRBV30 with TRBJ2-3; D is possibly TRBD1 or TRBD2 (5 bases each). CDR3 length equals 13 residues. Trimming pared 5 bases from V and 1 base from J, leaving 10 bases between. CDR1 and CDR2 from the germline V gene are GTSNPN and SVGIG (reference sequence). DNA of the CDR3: TGTGCCTGGGAGGTGGGGGGCACAGATACGCAGTATTTT. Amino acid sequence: CAWEVGGTDTQYF.

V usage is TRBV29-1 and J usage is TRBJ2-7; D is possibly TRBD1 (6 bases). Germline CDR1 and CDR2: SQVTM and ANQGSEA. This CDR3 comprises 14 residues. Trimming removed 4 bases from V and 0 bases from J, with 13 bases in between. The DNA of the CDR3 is TGCAGCGTTGTAAAAGGGGGAGACTCCTACGAGCAGTACTTC. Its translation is CSVVKGGDSYEQYF.

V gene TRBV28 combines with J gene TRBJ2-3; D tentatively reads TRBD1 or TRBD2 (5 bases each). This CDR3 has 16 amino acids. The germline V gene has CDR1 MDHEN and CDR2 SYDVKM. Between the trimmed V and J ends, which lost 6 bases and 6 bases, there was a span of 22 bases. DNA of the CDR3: TGTGCCAGCAGGCAGCCCGGGGCAGGGCTTGTGGATACGCAGTATTTT. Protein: CASRQPGAGLVDTQYF.

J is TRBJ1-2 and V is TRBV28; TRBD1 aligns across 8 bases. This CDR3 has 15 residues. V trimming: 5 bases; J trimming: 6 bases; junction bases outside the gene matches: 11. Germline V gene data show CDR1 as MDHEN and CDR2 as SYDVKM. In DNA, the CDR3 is TGTGCCAGCAGTCCCCCCGGACAGGGATGGGATGGCTACACCTTC. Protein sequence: CASSPPGQGWDGYTF.

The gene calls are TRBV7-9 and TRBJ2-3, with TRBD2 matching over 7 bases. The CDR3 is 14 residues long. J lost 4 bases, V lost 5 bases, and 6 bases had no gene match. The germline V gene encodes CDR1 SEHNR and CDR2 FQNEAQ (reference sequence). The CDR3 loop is CASSPRAGADTQYF. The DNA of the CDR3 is TGTGCCAGCAGCCCCCGGGCGGGAGCAGATACGCAGTATTTT.